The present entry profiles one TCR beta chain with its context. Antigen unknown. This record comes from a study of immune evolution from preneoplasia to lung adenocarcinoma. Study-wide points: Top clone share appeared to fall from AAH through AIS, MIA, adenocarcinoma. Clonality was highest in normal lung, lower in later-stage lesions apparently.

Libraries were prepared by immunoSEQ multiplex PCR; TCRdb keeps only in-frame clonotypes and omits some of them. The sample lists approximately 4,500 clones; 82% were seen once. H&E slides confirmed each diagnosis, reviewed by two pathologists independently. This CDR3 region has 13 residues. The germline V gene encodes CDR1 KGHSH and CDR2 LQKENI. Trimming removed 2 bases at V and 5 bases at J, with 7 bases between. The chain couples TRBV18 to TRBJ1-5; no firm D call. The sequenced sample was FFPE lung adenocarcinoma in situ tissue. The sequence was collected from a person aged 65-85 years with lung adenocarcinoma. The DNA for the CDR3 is TGTGCCAGCTCACCAAGGTTGGATCAGCCCCAGCATTTT. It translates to CASSPRLDQPQHF.